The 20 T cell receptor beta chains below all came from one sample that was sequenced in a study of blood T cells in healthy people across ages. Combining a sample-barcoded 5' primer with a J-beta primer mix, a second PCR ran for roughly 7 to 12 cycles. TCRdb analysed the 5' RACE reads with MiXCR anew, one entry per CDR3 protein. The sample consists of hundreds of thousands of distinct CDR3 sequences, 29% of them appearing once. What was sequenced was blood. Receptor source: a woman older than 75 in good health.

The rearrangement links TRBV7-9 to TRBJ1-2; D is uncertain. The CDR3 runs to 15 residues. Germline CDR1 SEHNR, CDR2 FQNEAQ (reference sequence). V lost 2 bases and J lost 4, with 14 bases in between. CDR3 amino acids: CASSLTGESVYGYTF. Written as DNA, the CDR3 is TGTGCCAGCAGCTTAACCGGGGAATCGGTCTATGGCTACACCTTC.

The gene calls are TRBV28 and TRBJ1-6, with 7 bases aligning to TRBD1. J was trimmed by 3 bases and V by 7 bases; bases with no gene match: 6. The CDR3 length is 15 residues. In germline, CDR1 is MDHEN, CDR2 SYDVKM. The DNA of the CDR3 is TGTGCCAGCATTGGTCAGGGGGGCTATAATTCACCCCTCCACTTT. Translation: CASIGQGGYNSPLHF.

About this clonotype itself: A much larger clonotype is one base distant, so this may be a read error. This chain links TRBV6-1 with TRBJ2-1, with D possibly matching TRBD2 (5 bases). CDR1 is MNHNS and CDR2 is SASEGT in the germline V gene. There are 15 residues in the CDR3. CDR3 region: CASGEFGETYNEQFF. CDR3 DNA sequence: TGTGCCAGCGGTGAATTTGGGGAGACCTACAATGAGCAGTTCTTC.

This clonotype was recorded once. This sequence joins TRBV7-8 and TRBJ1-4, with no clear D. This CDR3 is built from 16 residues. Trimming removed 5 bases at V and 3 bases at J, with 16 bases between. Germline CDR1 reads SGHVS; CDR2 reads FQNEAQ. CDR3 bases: TGTGCCAGCAGCAAAGTGATGTGGCAGGCTAATGAAAAACTGTTTTTT. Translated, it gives CASSKVMWQANEKLFF.

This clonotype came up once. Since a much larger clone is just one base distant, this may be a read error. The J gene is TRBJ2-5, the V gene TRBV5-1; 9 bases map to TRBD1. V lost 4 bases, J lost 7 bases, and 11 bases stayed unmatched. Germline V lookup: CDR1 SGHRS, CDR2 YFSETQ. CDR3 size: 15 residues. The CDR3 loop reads CASSPPQGASGTQYF. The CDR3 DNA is TGCGCCAGCAGCCCCCCACAGGGGGCAAGTGGGACCCAGTACTTC.

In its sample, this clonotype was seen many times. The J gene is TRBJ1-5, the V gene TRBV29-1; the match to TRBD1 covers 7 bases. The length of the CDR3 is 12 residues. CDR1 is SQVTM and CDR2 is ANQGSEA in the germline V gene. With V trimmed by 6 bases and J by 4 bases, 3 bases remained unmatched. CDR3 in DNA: TGCAGCGTCGGGGGACAGAATCAGCCCCAGCATTTT. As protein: CSVGGQNQPQHF.

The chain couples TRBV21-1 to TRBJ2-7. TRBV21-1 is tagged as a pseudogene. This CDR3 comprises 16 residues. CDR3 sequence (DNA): TGTGCCAGCAGCAAATTCGACTGCTCCAGCTCCTACGAGCAGTACTTC. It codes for CASSKFDCSSSYEQYF.

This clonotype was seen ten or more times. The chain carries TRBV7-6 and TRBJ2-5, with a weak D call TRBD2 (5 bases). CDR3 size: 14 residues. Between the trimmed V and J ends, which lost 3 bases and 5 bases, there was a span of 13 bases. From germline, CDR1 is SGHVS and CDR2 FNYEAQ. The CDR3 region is CASSFSLAAETQYF. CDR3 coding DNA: TGTGCCAGCAGCTTCTCTCTAGCAGCGGAGACCCAGTACTTC.

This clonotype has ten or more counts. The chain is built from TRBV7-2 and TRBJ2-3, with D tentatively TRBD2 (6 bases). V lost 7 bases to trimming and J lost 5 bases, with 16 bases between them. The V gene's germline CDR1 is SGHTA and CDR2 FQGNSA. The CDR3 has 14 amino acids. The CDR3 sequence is CASIPSGREDTQYF. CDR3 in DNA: TGTGCCAGCATCCCATCGGGGCGGGAAGATACGCAGTATTTT.

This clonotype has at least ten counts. The CDR3 here is CASSFGERDEQYF. The CDR3 DNA sequence: TGTGCCAGCAGCTTCGGCGAACGGGACGAGCAGTACTTC. J is TRBJ2-7 and V is TRBV7-9; D not resolved. The germline V and J ends were trimmed by 3 bases and 5 bases, with 11 bases remaining between them. The CDR3 has 13 residues. The V gene's germline CDR1 is SEHNR and CDR2 FQNEAQ (reference sequence).

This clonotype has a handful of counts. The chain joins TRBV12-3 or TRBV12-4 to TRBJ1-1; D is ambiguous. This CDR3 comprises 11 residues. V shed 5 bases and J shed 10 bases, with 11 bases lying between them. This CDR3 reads CASSGWAGAFF. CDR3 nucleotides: TGTGCCAGCAGTGGGTGGGCGGGAGCTTTCTTT.

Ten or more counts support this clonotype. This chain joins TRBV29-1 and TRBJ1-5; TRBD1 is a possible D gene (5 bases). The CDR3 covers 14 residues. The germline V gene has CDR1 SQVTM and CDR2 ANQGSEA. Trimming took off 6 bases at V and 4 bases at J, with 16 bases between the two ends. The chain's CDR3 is CSVQAVGPNQPQHF. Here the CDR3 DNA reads TGCAGCGTACAGGCGGTTGGCCCAAATCAGCCCCAGCATTTT.

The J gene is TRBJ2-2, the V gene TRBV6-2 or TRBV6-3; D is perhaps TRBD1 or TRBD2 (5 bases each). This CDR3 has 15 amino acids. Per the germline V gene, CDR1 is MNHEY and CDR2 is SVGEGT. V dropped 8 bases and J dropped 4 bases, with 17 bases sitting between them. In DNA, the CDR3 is TGTGCCAGCTCTAGGGACGGCAGCGGCACCGGGGAGCTGTTTTTT. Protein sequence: CASSRDGSGTGELFF.

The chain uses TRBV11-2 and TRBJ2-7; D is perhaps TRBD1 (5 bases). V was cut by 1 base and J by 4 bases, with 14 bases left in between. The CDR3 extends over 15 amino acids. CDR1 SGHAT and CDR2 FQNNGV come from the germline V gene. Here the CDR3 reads CASSLVGGRVYEQYF. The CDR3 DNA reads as TGTGCCAGCAGCTTAGTTGGTGGCAGGGTGTACGAGCAGTACTTC.

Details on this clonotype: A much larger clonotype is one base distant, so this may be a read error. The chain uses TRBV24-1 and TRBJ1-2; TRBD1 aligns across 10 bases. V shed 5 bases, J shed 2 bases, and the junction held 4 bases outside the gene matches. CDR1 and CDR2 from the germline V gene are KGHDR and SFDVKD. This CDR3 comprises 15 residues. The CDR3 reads CATSVPDRGNYGYTF. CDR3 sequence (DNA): TGTGCCACCAGTGTTCCGGACAGGGGGAACTATGGCTACACCTTC.

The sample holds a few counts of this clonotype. CDR3 coding DNA: TGCGCCAGCAGCAAAGGACAGGGAGTTCTTTTCACTGAAGCTTTCTTT. It translates to CASSKGQGVLFTEAFF. The rearrangement joins TRBV5-1 to TRBJ1-1; TRBD1 matches 8 bases. V gave up 4 bases and J gave up 4 bases; unmatched junction bases: 12. Germline V gene data show CDR1 as SGHRS and CDR2 as YFSETQ. This CDR3 has 16 residues.

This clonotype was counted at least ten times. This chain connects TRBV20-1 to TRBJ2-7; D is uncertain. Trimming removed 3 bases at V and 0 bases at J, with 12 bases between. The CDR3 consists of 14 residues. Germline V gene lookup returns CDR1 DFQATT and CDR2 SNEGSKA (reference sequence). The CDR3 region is CSASVPHSSYEQYF. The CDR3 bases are TGCAGTGCTAGTGTCCCGCATTCCTCCTACGAGCAGTACTTC.

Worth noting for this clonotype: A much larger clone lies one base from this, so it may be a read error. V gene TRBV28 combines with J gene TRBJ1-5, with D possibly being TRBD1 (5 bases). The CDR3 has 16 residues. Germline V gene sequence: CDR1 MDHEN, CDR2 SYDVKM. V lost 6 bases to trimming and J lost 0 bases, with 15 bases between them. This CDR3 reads CASSPFGAVSNQPQHF. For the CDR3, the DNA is TGTGCCAGCAGCCCTTTTGGGGCAGTTAGCAATCAGCCCCAGCATTTT.

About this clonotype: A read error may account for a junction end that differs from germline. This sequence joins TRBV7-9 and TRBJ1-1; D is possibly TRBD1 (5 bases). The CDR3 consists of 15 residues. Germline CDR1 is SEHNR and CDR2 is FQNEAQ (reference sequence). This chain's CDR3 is CVSSFREDMNTEAFF. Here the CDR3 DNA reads TGTGTCAGCAGCTTCAGGGAGGACATGAACACTGAAGCTTTCTTT.

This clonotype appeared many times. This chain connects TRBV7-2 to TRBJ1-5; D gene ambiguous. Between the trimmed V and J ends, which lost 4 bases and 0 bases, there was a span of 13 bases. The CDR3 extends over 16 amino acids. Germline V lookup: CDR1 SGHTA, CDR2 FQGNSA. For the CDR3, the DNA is TGTGCCAGCAGCTCCGATGGACCTTATAGCAATCAGCCCCAGCATTTT. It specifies CASSSDGPYSNQPQHF.